This section outlines one TCR beta chain sequence together with its context. There is no known antigen for this receptor. Base qualities were left out, and no much larger clone turns up one base away. The protocol used for the library was the immunoSEQ multiplex PCR assay. TCRdb provides this immuneACCESS table in a form limited to in-frame rearrangements. Some clones are lacking; in checked studies, under half of them reflect an unresolved V gene, and why the rest are absent is not known. This sample comprises around 42,000 clones, about 91% of them detected only once. In total, the top ten clones hold less than 0.75% of the sample. The entry originates in a study of T cell changes during pregnancy in multiple sclerosis (dated 2019 in TCRdb). Some background on the complete study: Changes in the T cell repertoire over the course of pregnancy were examined in this study in women with multiple sclerosis.

The trim is 7 bases for V and 3 bases for J, with a gap of 6 bases between the germline ends. The CDR3 contains 11 residues, cysteine and phenylalanine counted. Only CDR3 DNA is held: 33 bases, read in frame from base 1. Via the germline V gene (reference sequence), CDR1 is LNHDA and CDR2 SQIVND. Recombination linked TRBV19 to TRBJ1-1; D gene: possibly TRBD1, on 5 matching bases. This receptor was identified in a female donor with multiple sclerosis, enrolled in a pregnancy study. The sample was CD4+ T cells from peripheral blood mononuclear cells, taken before pregnancy. The encoded CDR3 is CASKGDTEAFF. The DNA reads as follows: TGTGCCAGTAAAGGGGACACTGAAGCTTTCTTT.